Listed here are 32 T cell receptor beta chains from one sample, sequenced in a study of blood T cell repertoires in COVID-19 (dated by TCRdb to 2018 to 2020). The library relied on the immunoSEQ multiplex PCR assay. TCRdb provides this immuneACCESS table in a form limited to in-frame rearrangements. Some clones are lacking; in checked studies, under half of them reflect an unresolved V gene, and why the rest are absent is not known. The sample table records about 130,000 clones; 70% to 75% of these occur just once. In total, the top ten clones hold over 4.5% of the sample. The sample taken for sequencing was peripheral blood. The source of these receptors is a man between 60 and 75 years old with acute or convalescent COVID-19.

This clone was seen a few times. The chain carries TRBV4-1 and TRBJ1-2; no clear D gene. V lost 5 bases and J 4 bases, leaving 17 bases between the germline ends. Germline CDR1 is MGHRA and CDR2 is YSYEKL. The CDR3 runs 15 residues. The chain's CDR3 is CASSIDRTGSYGYTF. CDR3 DNA sequence: TGCGCCAGCAGCATAGATAGGACGGGATCCTATGGCTACACCTTC.

The chain joins TRBV6-5 to TRBJ2-7; weak D call: TRBD1 (5 bases). Germline CDR1 and CDR2: MNHEY and SVGAGI. CDR3 length: 14 amino acids. V was shortened by 4 bases and J by 1 base, with 11 bases between the two germline ends. CDR3 loop: CASSWSGKSYEQYF. CDR3 DNA sequence: TGTGCCAGCAGTTGGTCAGGGAAATCCTACGAGCAGTACTTC.

The chain has TRBV18 and TRBJ2-2; the D gene is possibly TRBD1 (6 bases). Looked up from germline, CDR1 is KGHSH and CDR2 is LQKENI. Trimming took off 4 bases at V and 1 base at J, with 10 bases between the two ends. This CDR3 comprises 15 residues. The chain's CDR3 is CASSRDTQNTGELFF. DNA for the CDR3: TGTGCCAGCTCACGGGACACCCAGAACACCGGGGAGCTGTTTTTT.

This clone was counted a single time. J is TRBJ2-7 and V is TRBV21-1; the table's TRBD1 call for D was not verified on the DNA. TRBV21-1 is termed a pseudogene. The CDR3 runs to 13 residues. The CDR3 reads CASSPPPGYEQYF. CDR3 sequence (DNA): TGTGCCAGCAGCCCCCCTCCAGGCTACGAGCAGTACTTC.

The rearrangement links TRBV11-2 to TRBJ2-1; 8 positions match TRBD2. The junction had 17 bases not matched to a gene; V was cut back by 4 bases and J by 3 bases. Germline CDR1 reads SGHAT; CDR2 reads FQNNGV. This CDR3 contains 19 residues. In DNA, the CDR3 is TGTGCCAGCAGCTCGAGAGTGGCGGGAGGAGGTATTCTCTACAATGAGCAGTTCTTC. Translation gives CASSSRVAGGGILYNEQFF.

The chain joins TRBV4-2 to TRBJ2-1, with 10 bases aligning to TRBD2. Trimming cost V 0 bases and J 5 bases; bases outside gene matches: 10. Per germline, CDR1 LGHNA and CDR2 YNFKEQ. The CDR3 spans 18 residues. The chain's CDR3 is CASSQEGQTSGRHNEQFF. CDR3 bases: TGTGCCAGCAGCCAAGAGGGCCAGACTAGCGGGCGTCACAATGAGCAGTTCTTC.

The genes are TRBV12-5 and TRBJ1-6; perhaps TRBD1 as D (6 bases). V was clipped by 7 bases and J by 9 bases, with 13 bases between them. The germline V gene encodes CDR1 LGHNT and CDR2 FRNRAP. The CDR3 loop spans 13 amino acids. The CDR3, as DNA: TGTGCTAGTGTAGAGGGACAAGGTTCACCCCTCCACTTT. Residues: CASVEGQGSPLHF. The complete variable domain, with remaining parts taken from reference TRBV12-5 and TRBJ1-6, reads DARVTQTPRHKVTEMGQEVTMRCQPILGHNTVFWYRQTMMQGLELLAYFRNRAPLDDSGMPKDRFSAEMPDATLATLKIQPSEPRDSAVYFCASVEGQGSPLHFGNGTRLTVT.

V and J are TRBV30 and TRBJ1-4; 8 nucleotides align to TRBD1. Germline V gives CDR1 GTSNPN, CDR2 SVGIG (reference sequence). This CDR3 has 15 amino acids. Germline trimming cut 1 base from V and 5 bases from J; bases unmatched to any gene: 6. CDR3 residues: CAWSEGTGRNEKLFF. CDR3 bases: TGTGCCTGGAGTGAGGGGACAGGACGAAATGAAAAACTGTTTTTT. Full variable domain (remainder filled in from reference TRBV30 and TRBJ1-4): SQTIHQWPATLVQPVGSPLSLECTVEGTSNPNLYWYRQAAGRGLQLLFYSVGIGQISSEVPQNLSASRPQDRQFILSSKKLLLSDSGFYLCAWSEGTGRNEKLFFGSGTQLSVL.

V is TRBV7-3 and J is TRBJ2-2; possible D gene TRBD1, 7 bases. Germline V lookup: CDR1 SGHTA, CDR2 FQGTGA. The V end was cut by 0 bases, the J end by 2 bases, with 16 bases between. The CDR3 is made up of 18 amino acids. Here the CDR3 reads CASSLTFAGQPNTGELFF. The CDR3 nucleotides are TGTGCCAGCAGCTTAACGTTCGCGGGACAGCCTAACACCGGGGAGCTGTTTTTT.

This clone has only a few counts. CDR3 nucleotides: TGTGCCAGCAGCCCTGGACAGGGGGGCTCTAACTATGGCTACACCTTC. Translating it yields CASSPGQGGSNYGYTF. This chain uses TRBV3-1 (or the pseudogene TRBV3-2) with TRBJ1-2; 10 positions agree with TRBD1. The CDR3 contains 16 residues. The germline V gene has CDR1 LGHDT and CDR2 YNNKEL (reference sequence). Trimming at V came to 4 bases and at J to 0 bases, leaving 5 bases not matched to a gene.

The V and J genes are TRBV10-2 and TRBJ1-6; D perhaps matches TRBD1 (6 bases). The ends were cut back, 8 bases at V and 7 bases at J, with 12 bases in the middle. Looked up from germline, CDR1 is WSHSY and CDR2 is SAAADI. This CDR3 is built from 13 residues. The CDR3 DNA is TGCGCCAGCGTGGGGGCGCGAAATTCACCCCTCCACTTT. Protein: CASVGARNSPLHF.

This clone was seen a few times. V is TRBV6-5 and J is TRBJ1-1, with D unclear. V was cut by 2 bases and J by 2 bases, with 15 bases left in between. Germline V gives CDR1 MNHEY, CDR2 SVGAGI. CDR3 length equals 16 residues. The CDR3 spells CASSYGRPGLNTEAFF. CDR3 coding DNA: TGTGCCAGCAGTTACGGTCGTCCGGGGTTAAACACTGAAGCTTTCTTT.

The V call is TRBV3-1 (or the pseudogene TRBV3-2), the J call TRBJ2-7; 9 bases agree with TRBD2. CDR1 and CDR2 (germline): LGHDT, YNNKEL (reference sequence). V shed 1 base and J 0 bases; nucleotides not matched to a gene: 7. The CDR3 totals 17 residues. The CDR3 spells CASSQALSGRSSYEQYF. CDR3 DNA sequence: TGTGCCAGCAGCCAAGCCCTGAGCGGGAGGAGCTCCTACGAGCAGTACTTC.

This chain uses TRBV19 with TRBJ1-2, with 10 bases that match TRBD1. CDR3 length equals 16 residues. After removal of 6 bases from V and 0 bases from J, the junction contained 7 bases not matched to a gene. Germline V lookup: CDR1 LNHDA, CDR2 SQIVND (reference sequence). CDR3 sequence: CASSQTGTGANYGYTF. The CDR3 DNA is TGTGCCAGTAGCCAAACCGGGACAGGGGCTAACTATGGCTACACCTTC.

By share of the sample, this clone is medium-sized (0.01 to 0.1%). The rearrangement joins TRBV19 to TRBJ1-1; D gene uncertain. V gave up 8 bases and J gave up 6 bases, with 7 bases separating them. The germline V gene encodes CDR1 LNHDA and CDR2 SQIVND (reference sequence). The CDR3 is 10 amino acids. In DNA, the CDR3 is TGTGCCAGTCTCGGGGCTGAAGCTTTCTTT. This codes for CASLGAEAFF.

The CDR3 region has the DNA TGCAGTGGATCGCGCCCAGATACGCAGTATTTT. Protein product: CSGSRPDTQYF. The J gene is TRBJ2-3, the V gene TRBV20-1, with D hard to call. V was trimmed by 7 bases and J by 4 bases, leaving 9 bases between them. This CDR3 contains 11 residues. Germline assignment: CDR1 DFQATT and CDR2 SNEGSKA (reference sequence).

To note about this clone: The sample contains more than one DNA sequence encoding this CDR3. The genes are TRBV6-6 and TRBJ1-2; 7 bases match TRBD1. J lost 2 bases, V lost 4 bases, and 4 bases had no gene match. This CDR3 spans 14 amino acids. The germline CDR1 and CDR2 sequences are MNHNY and SVGAGI (reference sequence). CDR3 residues: CASSSGTANYGYTF. As DNA, the CDR3 is TGTGCCAGCAGTTCCGGGACAGCGAACTATGGCTACACCTTC.

In this sample, this clone turned up once. This sequence joins TRBV9 and TRBJ2-3, with TRBD2 matching over 8 bases. The V and J ends lost 7 bases and 6 bases, in that order; junction bases with no gene match: 10. There are 14 residues in the CDR3. Looked up from germline, CDR1 is SGDLS and CDR2 is YYNGEE. Here the CDR3 DNA reads TGTGCCAGCGGGGGTAGCGGGGTCGTGGATACGCAGTATTTT. This gives the protein CASGGSGVVDTQYF.

The chain joins TRBV10-3 to TRBJ1-5; 9 positions agree with TRBD1. V shed 3 bases, J shed 11 bases, and the junction held 8 bases outside the gene matches. CDR1 is ENHRY and CDR2 is SYGVKD in the germline V gene. This CDR3 region has 14 residues. CDR3 DNA: TGTGCCATCAGTGACCCGACAGGGGGAAGAGCCCAGCATTTT. It specifies CAISDPTGGRAQHF.

This chain uses TRBV5-6 with TRBJ2-1, with D perhaps matching TRBD1 (6 bases). Germline V CDR1 and CDR2: SGHDT, YYEEEE. This CDR3 has 13 residues. V was shortened by 0 bases and J by 7 bases, with 8 bases between the two germline ends. The CDR3 nucleotides are TGTGCCAGCAGCTTGGACAGGGTGAATGAGCAGTTCTTC. Its protein product is CASSLDRVNEQFF.

The CDR3 loop is CASSQGALASTDTQYF. The CDR3 nucleotides read TGTGCCAGCAGCCAAGGGGCCCTAGCGAGCACAGATACGCAGTATTTT. The chain uses TRBV14 and TRBJ2-3; TRBD2 is a possible D gene (6 bases). Germline V lookup: CDR1 SGHDN, CDR2 FVKESK. The V and J ends lost 1 base and 0 bases respectively, with 11 bases between them. The CDR3 has 16 amino acids.

The chain combines TRBV30 with TRBJ2-1; D is unclear. V lost 4 bases, J lost 5 bases, and 6 bases lay in between. The CDR3 spans 11 residues. Germline assignment: CDR1 GTSNPN and CDR2 SVGIG (reference sequence). For the CDR3, the DNA is TGTGCCTGGACTCTTCACAATGAGCAGTTCTTC. It encodes CAWTLHNEQFF. Based on the CDR3 plus reference TRBV30 and TRBJ2-1, the full variable domain is SQTIHQWPATLVQPVGSPLSLECTVEGTSNPNLYWYRQAAGRGLQLLFYSVGIGQISSEVPQNLSASRPQDRQFILSSKKLLLSDSGFYLCAWTLHNEQFFGPGTRLTVL.

The rearrangement uses TRBV19 and TRBJ2-7, with 8 nucleotides matching TRBD2. Germline V lookup: CDR1 LNHDA, CDR2 SQIVND (reference sequence). Unmatched junction bases numbered 6, after V lost 6 bases and J lost 2 bases. The CDR3 covers 14 residues. DNA for the CDR3: TGTGCCAGTAGGATCAAAGCGGGAGCCTACGAGCAGTACTTC. Its translation: CASRIKAGAYEQYF.

This clone appeared a single time. This chain connects TRBV10-1 to TRBJ2-3; a possible D gene is TRBD2 (5 bases). Germline V gene lookup returns CDR1 WNHNN and CDR2 SYGVQD (reference sequence). Between the trimmed V and J ends, which lost 0 bases and 2 bases, there was a span of 9 bases. This CDR3 has 15 residues. The CDR3 DNA reads TGCGCCAGCAGTGAGTCTACTAGTTACACAGATACGCAGTATTTT. This codes for CASSESTSYTDTQYF.

V gene TRBV11-3 combines with J gene TRBJ2-3; D may be TRBD2 (5 bases). The CDR3 runs 13 residues. V lost 2 bases, J lost 8 bases, and 11 bases lay in between. Germline CDR1 SGHNT, CDR2 YENEEA. CDR3 sequence: CASSLFSEGTQYF. The DNA of the CDR3 is TGTGCCAGCAGCTTATTTAGCGAAGGTACGCAGTATTTT. The full variable domain, its missing parts supplied by reference TRBV11-3 and TRBJ2-3, is EAGVVQSPRYKIIEKKQPVAFWCNPISGHNTLYWYLQNLGQGPELLIRYENEEAVDDSQLPKDRFSAERLKGVDSTLKIQPAELGDSAVYLCASSLFSEGTQYFGPGTRLTVL.

The chain uses TRBV28 and TRBJ2-3; 13 bases align to TRBD2. CDR3 length equals 16 residues. Per the germline V gene, CDR1 is MDHEN and CDR2 is SYDVKM. Trimming removed 2 bases from V and 5 bases from J; junction bases left unmatched: 4. CDR3 region: CASSLTSGRVVDTQYF. The CDR3 DNA follows: TGTGCCAGCAGTTTAACTAGCGGGAGGGTCGTAGATACGCAGTATTTT.

The chain carries TRBV3-1 (or the pseudogene TRBV3-2) and TRBJ1-6, with a weak D call TRBD1 (6 bases). V was pared by 0 bases and J by 11 bases, with 11 bases between. Germline V gene lookup returns CDR1 LGHDT and CDR2 YNNKEL (reference sequence). The CDR3 runs 14 residues. CDR3 loop: CASSQELQGPPLHF. In DNA form, the CDR3 reads TGTGCCAGCAGCCAAGAACTCCAGGGGCCACCCCTCCACTTT.

The chain couples TRBV24-1 to TRBJ1-5; D is perhaps TRBD1 (5 bases). V dropped 5 bases and J dropped 2 bases, with 15 bases sitting between them. The germline CDR1 and CDR2 sequences are KGHDR and SFDVKD. CDR3 length: 16 amino acids. The CDR3 here is CATSVETEECNQPQHF. The CDR3 DNA follows: TGTGCCACCAGTGTCGAGACAGAGGAATGCAATCAGCCCCAGCATTTT.

V is TRBV6-5 and J is TRBJ1-3; 7 bases are a match to TRBD1. Trimming at V came to 5 bases and at J to 4 bases, leaving 8 bases not matched to a gene. Looked up from germline, CDR1 is MNHEY and CDR2 is SVGAGI. The CDR3 is 15 amino acids. In DNA, the CDR3 is TGTGCCAGCAGTCCTAACAGGGGTCGGGGAAACACCATATATTTT. Residues: CASSPNRGRGNTIYF.

The V gene is TRBV27, the J gene TRBJ1-2; 8 bases agree with TRBD1. V gave up 5 bases and J gave up 7 bases; unmatched junction bases: 12. CDR3 length: 15 amino acids. Per the germline V gene, CDR1 is MNHEY and CDR2 is SMNVEV (reference sequence). The CDR3 here is CASSPQDRAASGYTF. The CDR3 DNA is TGTGCCAGCAGTCCGCAGGACAGGGCGGCATCTGGCTACACCTTC.

The rearrangement joins TRBV2 to TRBJ2-3; D is possibly TRBD1 (5 bases). Germline CDR1 SNHLY, CDR2 FYNNEI. The CDR3 has 17 residues. Trimming cost V 6 bases and J 1 base, with 20 bases left between them. The CDR3 DNA is TGTGCCAGCAGCCTGGACACACTACCGGACCGCACAGATACGCAGTATTTT. This gives the protein CASSLDTLPDRTDTQYF.

The chain has TRBV14 and TRBJ2-6; TRBD1 matches at 7 bases. The germline V gene has CDR1 SGHDN and CDR2 FVKESK. This CDR3 has 17 amino acids. Trimming at V came to 5 bases and at J to 2 bases, leaving 9 bases not matched to a gene. The CDR3 is CASSVRDSQTGANVLTF. The DNA of the CDR3 is TGTGCCAGCAGCGTCCGGGACAGCCAAACTGGGGCCAACGTCCTGACTTTC.